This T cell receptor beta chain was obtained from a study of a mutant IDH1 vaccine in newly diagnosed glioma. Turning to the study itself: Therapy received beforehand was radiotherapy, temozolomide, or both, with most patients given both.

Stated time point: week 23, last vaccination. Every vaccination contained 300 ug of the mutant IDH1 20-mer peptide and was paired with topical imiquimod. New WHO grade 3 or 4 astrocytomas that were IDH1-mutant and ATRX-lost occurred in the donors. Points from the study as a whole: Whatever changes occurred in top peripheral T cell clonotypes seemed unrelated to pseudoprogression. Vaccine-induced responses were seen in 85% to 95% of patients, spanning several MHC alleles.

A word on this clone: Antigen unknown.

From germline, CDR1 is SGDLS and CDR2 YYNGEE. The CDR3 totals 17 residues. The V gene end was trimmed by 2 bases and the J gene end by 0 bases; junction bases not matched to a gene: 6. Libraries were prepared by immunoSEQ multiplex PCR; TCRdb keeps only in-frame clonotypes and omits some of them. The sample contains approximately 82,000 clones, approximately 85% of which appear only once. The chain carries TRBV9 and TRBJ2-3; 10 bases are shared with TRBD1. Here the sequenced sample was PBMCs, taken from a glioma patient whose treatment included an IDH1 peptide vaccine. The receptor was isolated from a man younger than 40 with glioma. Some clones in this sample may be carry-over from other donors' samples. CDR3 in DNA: TGTGCCAGCAGCGTTCCGACAGGGGGCTTAAGCACAGATACGCAGTATTTT. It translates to CASSVPTGGLSTDTQYF.